Following are 14 T cell receptor beta chains from one sample sequenced in a study of neurological immune-mediated disorders. MiXCR was run by TCRdb on the 5' RACE reads, yielding one entry per CDR3 protein. The top ten clones hold approximately 5.7% of a sample with about 46,000 distinct CDR3 sequences, 4% to 5.5% of them seen once. The sample comprised PBMCs. The receptors originated from a woman in her sixties with multiple sclerosis.

The gene calls are TRBV12-3 or TRBV12-4 and TRBJ2-2; D not certain. The ends were cut back, 7 bases at V and 7 bases at J, with 7 bases in the middle. The CDR3 extends over 11 amino acids. Written as DNA, the CDR3 is TGTGCCAGCACCCCGGGCGGGGAGCTGTTTTTT. This encodes CASTPGGELFF.

This clonotype was recorded many times. This chain joins TRBV5-1 and TRBJ2-3; unclear D gene. Germline CDR1 and CDR2: SGHRS and YFSETQ. The CDR3 length is 17 residues. The V and J ends lost 0 bases and 0 bases respectively, with 14 bases between them. In DNA form, the CDR3 reads TGCGCCAGCAGCTTGGCGGCGGCAACTATTAGCACAGATACGCAGTATTTT. This encodes CASSLAAATISTDTQYF.

This clonotype was observed many times. This rearrangement joins TRBV7-2 to TRBJ2-1, with no clear D. The CDR3 runs 13 residues. CDR1 and CDR2 from the germline V gene are SGHTA and FQGNSA. V was cut by 1 base and J by 6 bases, with 7 bases left in between. The CDR3 region is CASSLGTSNEQFF. The CDR3 DNA reads TGTGCCAGCAGCTTAGGTACCTCCAATGAGCAGTTCTTC.

With respect to this clonotype: Given a much more abundant clone one base away, this may be a read error. The J gene is TRBJ1-1, the V gene TRBV5-1, with D unresolved. This CDR3 has 13 amino acids. With 3 bases removed from V and 0 bases from J, the gap between germline ends came to 6 bases. Per germline, CDR1 SGHRS and CDR2 YFSETQ. The CDR3 loop is CASSYGVNTEAFF. DNA of the CDR3: TGCGCCAGCAGCTACGGGGTGAACACTGAAGCTTTCTTT.

At least ten counts were recorded for this clonotype. V gene TRBV6-2 or TRBV6-3 combines with J gene TRBJ2-1; no clear D. In germline, CDR1 is MNHEY, CDR2 SVGEGT. The CDR3 covers 12 residues. V was cut by 2 bases and J by 4 bases, with 3 bases left in between. CDR3 amino acids: CASSYGYNEQFF. The CDR3 bases are TGTGCCAGCAGTTACGGGTACAATGAGCAGTTCTTC.

This clonotype occurred many times. The V and J genes are TRBV6-5 and TRBJ2-5; D gene ambiguous. V gave up 5 bases and J gave up 5 bases, with 9 bases separating them. The length of the CDR3 is 12 residues. The germline V gene encodes CDR1 MNHEY and CDR2 SVGAGI. The CDR3 region has the DNA TGTGCCAGCAGTAGAGGCGTGGAGACCCAGTACTTC. Its protein product is CASSRGVETQYF.

This clonotype was detected many times. The rearrangement links TRBV4-2 to TRBJ2-3; 8 nucleotides agree with TRBD2. CDR1 LGHNA and CDR2 YNFKEQ come from the germline V gene. The CDR3 totals 18 residues. Trimming took 0 bases from V and 4 from J; bases not matched to a gene: 12. The CDR3: CASSQDLSGGARADTQYF. The CDR3 coding sequence is TGTGCCAGCAGCCAAGATCTATCCGGGGGGGCCCGGGCAGATACGCAGTATTTT.

This clonotype has only a few counts. V usage is TRBV13 and J usage is TRBJ2-1; TRBD2 aligns across 7 bases. The ends lost 1 base at V and 3 bases at J; junction bases unmatched: 3. Germline loops: CDR1 PRHDT, CDR2 FYEKMQ (reference sequence). The length of the CDR3 is 15 residues. The CDR3 nucleotides read TGTGCCAGCAGCTTAGATTCTAGCGGCTACAATGAGCAGTTCTTC. Protein product: CASSLDSSGYNEQFF. Complete variable domain (other parts from reference TRBV13 and TRBJ2-1): AAGVIQSPRHLIKEKRETATLKCYPIPRHDTVYWYQQGPGQDPQFLISFYEKMQSDKGSIPDRFSAQQFSDYHSELNMSSLELGDSALYFCASSLDSSGYNEQFFGPGTRLTVL.

This clonotype was observed many times. The genes are TRBV9 and TRBJ1-6; TRBD1 matches 10 bases. The CDR3 consists of 14 residues. The V segment lost 4 bases and the J segment 10 bases; nucleotides outside the gene matches: 5. CDR1 is SGDLS, CDR2 YYNGEE, per germline. CDR3 coding DNA: TGTGCCAGCAGCCCTGGACAGGGGGAATCACCCCTCCACTTT. It encodes CASSPGQGESPLHF.

The chain couples TRBV5-1 to TRBJ2-3; 7 nucleotides match TRBD2. The V and J ends lost 3 bases and 4 bases, in that order; junction bases with no gene match: 5. Germline CDR1 reads SGHRS; CDR2 reads YFSETQ. CDR3 length: 14 amino acids. The CDR3 region has the DNA TGCGCCAGCAGCTCGGGACTAACTGCAGATACGCAGTATTTT. It encodes CASSSGLTADTQYF.

The chain couples TRBV3-1 to TRBJ2-5; the D gene is possibly TRBD2 (5 bases). Trimming removed 0 bases from V and 1 base from J, with 9 bases in between. The length of the CDR3 is 15 residues. The V gene's germline CDR1 is LGHDT and CDR2 YNNKEL (reference sequence). CDR3 protein: CASSQDARGQETQYF. The CDR3 DNA reads TGTGCCAGCAGCCAAGATGCCCGGGGCCAAGAGACCCAGTACTTC.

This clonotype came up many times. The rearrangement joins TRBV20-1 to TRBJ2-5; no clear D. The V and J ends lost 3 bases and 3 bases respectively, with 8 bases between them. This CDR3 has 12 residues. Looked up from germline, CDR1 is DFQATT and CDR2 is SNEGSKA (reference sequence). This chain's CDR3 is CSASYSEETQYF. The CDR3 nucleotides read TGCAGTGCTAGCTACAGTGAAGAGACCCAGTACTTC.

J is TRBJ1-2 and V is TRBV6-2 or TRBV6-3; maybe TRBD1 (6 bases). Trimming pared 8 bases from V and 7 bases from J, leaving 14 bases between. The CDR3 runs 12 residues. Germline CDR1 is MNHEY and CDR2 is SVGEGT. CDR3 loop: CASVAQGRGYTF. The DNA for the CDR3 is TGTGCCAGCGTAGCACAGGGTCGTGGCTACACCTTC.

This clonotype was seen at least ten times. The chain is built from TRBV28 and TRBJ1-5; D not certain. CDR3 length equals 14 residues. V was shortened by 3 bases and J by 11 bases, with 17 bases between the two germline ends. Germline CDR1 reads MDHEN; CDR2 reads SYDVKM. CDR3 protein: CASSFGVNPSAQHF. DNA for the CDR3: TGTGCCAGCAGTTTCGGGGTCAACCCTTCGGCCCAGCATTTT.